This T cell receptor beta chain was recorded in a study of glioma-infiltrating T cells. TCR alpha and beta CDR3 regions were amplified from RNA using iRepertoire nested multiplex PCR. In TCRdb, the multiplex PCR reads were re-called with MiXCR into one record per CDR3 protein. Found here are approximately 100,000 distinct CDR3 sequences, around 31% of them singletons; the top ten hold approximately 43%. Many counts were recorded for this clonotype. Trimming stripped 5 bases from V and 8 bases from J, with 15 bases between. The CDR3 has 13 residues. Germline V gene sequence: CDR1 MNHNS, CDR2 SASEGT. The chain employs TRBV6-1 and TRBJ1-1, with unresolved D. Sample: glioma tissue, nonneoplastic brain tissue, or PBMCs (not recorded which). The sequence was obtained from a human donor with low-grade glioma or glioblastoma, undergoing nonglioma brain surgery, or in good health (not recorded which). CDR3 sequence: CASSLMTPGEAFF. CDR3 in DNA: TGTGCCAGCAGTCTAATGACCCCCGGGGAAGCTTTCTTT.